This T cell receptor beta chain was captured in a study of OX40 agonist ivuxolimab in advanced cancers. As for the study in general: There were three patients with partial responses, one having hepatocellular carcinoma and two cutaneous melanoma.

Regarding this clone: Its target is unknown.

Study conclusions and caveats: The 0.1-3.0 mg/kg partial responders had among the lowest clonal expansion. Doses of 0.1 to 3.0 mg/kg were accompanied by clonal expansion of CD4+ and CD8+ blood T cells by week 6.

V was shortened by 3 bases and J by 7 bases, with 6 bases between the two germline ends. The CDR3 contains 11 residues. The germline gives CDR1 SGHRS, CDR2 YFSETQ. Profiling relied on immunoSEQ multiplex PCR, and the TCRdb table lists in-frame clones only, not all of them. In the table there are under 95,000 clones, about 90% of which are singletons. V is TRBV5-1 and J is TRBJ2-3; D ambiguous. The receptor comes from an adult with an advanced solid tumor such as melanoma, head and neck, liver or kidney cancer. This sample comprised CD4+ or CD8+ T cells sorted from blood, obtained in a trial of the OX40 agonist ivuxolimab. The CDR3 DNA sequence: TGCGCCAGCAGCTCGCTCTATACGCAGTATTTT. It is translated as CASSSLYTQYF.